This TCR beta chain is drawn from a study of blood T cells in healthy people across ages. Study-wide results and limits: Older age coincided with a roughly linear decline in TCR beta diversity per million T cells. Using unsorted PBMCs precluded a conclusive naive versus antigen-experienced comparison.

The second PCR ran about 7 to 12 cycles with a sample-barcoded 5' primer and J-beta primers. TCRdb independently ran MiXCR on the 5' RACE reads; one entry per CDR3 protein. The table has hundreds of thousands of distinct CDR3 sequences, approximately 30% seen once. Researchers isolated at least 6 million PBMCs per sample. Germline V gene lookup returns CDR1 SGDLS and CDR2 YYNGEE. CDR3 length: 14 amino acids. V was cut by 1 base and J by 2 bases, with 7 bases left in between. This clonotype was picked up many times. What it binds is unknown. Sequenced: blood. The origin of this receptor is a woman at least 80 years old in good health. J is TRBJ1-5 and V is TRBV9; the D gene is possibly TRBD1 (5 bases). The CDR3 here is CASSVQGGNQPQHF. The CDR3 DNA sequence: TGTGCCAGCAGCGTACAGGGAGGCAATCAGCCCCAGCATTTT. Full variable domain (rest looked up from reference TRBV9 and TRBJ1-5): DSGVTQTPKHLITATGQRVTLRCSPRSGDLSVYWYQQSLDQGLQFLIQYYNGEERAKGNILERFSAQQFPDLHSELNLSSLELGDSALYFCASSVQGGNQPQHFGDGTRLSIL.